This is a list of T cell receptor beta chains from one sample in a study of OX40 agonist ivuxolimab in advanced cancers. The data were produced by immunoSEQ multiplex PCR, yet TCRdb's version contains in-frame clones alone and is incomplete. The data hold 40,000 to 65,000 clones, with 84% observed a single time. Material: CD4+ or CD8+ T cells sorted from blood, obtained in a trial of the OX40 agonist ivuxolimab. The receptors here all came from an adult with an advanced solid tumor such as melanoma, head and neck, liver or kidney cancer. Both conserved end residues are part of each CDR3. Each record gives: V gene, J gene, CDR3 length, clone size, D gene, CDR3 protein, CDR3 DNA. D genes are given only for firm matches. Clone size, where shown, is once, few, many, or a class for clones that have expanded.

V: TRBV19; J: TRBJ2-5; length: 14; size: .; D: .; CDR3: CASSTEGSGETQYF; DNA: TGTGCCAGTAGTACGGAGGGGTCTGGAGAGACCCAGTACTTC
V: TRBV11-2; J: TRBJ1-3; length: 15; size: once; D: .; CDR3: CASSPKGESGNTIYF; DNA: TGTGCCAGCAGCCCCAAAGGGGAATCTGGAAACACCATATATTTT
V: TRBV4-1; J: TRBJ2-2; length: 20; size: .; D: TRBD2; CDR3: CASSQGVTLAGRGLTGELFF; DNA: TGCGCCAGCAGCCAAGGGGTAACGCTAGCGGGAAGGGGGCTTACCGGGGAGCTGTTTTTT
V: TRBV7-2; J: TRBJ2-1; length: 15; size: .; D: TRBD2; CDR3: CASRRRLATYNEQFF; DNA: TGTGCCAGCAGACGTAGACTAGCGACTTACAATGAGCAGTTCTTC
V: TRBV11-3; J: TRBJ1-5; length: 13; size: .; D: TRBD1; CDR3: CASSLQGAQPQHF; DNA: TGTGCCAGCAGCTTACAGGGGGCCCAGCCCCAGCATTTT
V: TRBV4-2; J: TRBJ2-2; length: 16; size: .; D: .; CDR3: CASSQALGVNTGELFF; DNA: TGTGCCAGCAGCCAAGCATTGGGAGTGAACACCGGGGAGCTGTTTTTT
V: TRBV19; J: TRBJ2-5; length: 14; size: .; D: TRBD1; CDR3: CASRTRGQGETQYF; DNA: TGTGCCAGTAGGACCCGCGGACAGGGAGAGACCCAGTACTTC
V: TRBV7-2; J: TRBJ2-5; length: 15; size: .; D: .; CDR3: CASSPGTAYQETQYF; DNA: TGTGCCAGCAGCCCGGGGACTGCGTACCAAGAGACCCAGTACTTC
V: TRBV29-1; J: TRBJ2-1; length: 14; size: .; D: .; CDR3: CSVGSGVSENEQFF; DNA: TGCAGCGTTGGGTCTGGAGTTTCCGAAAATGAGCAGTTCTTC
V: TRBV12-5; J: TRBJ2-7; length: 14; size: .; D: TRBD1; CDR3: CASGQTGLPYEQYF; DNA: TGTGCTAGTGGCCAGACAGGGTTACCCTACGAGCAGTACTTC
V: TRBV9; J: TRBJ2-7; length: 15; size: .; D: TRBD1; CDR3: CASSVGQGRAYEQYF; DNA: TGTGCCAGCAGCGTGGGACAGGGGCGGGCCTACGAGCAGTACTTC
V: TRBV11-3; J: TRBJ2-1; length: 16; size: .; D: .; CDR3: CASSWGAGRSYNEQFF; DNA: TGTGCCAGCAGCTGGGGGGCGGGACGCTCCTACAATGAGCAGTTCTTC
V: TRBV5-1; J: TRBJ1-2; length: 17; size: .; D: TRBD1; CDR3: CASSLESLQGKGYGYTF; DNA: TGCGCCAGCAGCTTGGAAAGTTTACAGGGGAAGGGGTATGGCTACACCTTC
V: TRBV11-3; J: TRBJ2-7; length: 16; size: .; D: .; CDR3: CASSLVGSVVGVEQYF; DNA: TGTGCCAGCAGCTTAGTGGGTTCTGTAGTAGGGGTCGAGCAGTACTTC
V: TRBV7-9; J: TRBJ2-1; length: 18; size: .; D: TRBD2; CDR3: CASSLDFGTSGNGNEQFF; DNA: TGTGCCAGCAGCTTAGATTTTGGGACTAGCGGGAACGGCAATGAGCAGTTCTTC
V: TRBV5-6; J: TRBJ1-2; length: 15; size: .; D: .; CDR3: CASSLVQVALDDYTF; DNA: TGTGCCAGCAGCTTGGTACAGGTTGCTTTGGATGACTACACCTTC
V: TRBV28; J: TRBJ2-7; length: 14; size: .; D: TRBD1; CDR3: CASIGARTGGEQYF; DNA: TGTGCCAGCATCGGGGCGAGGACAGGGGGCGAGCAGTACTTC
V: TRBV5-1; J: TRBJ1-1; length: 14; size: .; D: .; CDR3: CASSTTGMSTEAFF; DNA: TGCGCCAGCAGCACAACAGGGATGAGCACTGAAGCTTTCTTT